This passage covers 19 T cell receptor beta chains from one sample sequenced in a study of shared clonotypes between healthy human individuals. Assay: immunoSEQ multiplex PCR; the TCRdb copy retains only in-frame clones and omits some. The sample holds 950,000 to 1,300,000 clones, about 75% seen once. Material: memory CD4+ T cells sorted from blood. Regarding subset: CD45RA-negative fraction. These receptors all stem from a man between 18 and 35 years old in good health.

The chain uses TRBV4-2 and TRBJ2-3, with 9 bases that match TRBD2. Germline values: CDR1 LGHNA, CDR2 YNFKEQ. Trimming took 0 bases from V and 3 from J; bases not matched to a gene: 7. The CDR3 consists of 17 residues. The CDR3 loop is CASSQEWAGGSTDTQYF. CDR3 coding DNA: TGTGCCAGCAGCCAAGAATGGGCGGGGGGGTCAACAGATACGCAGTATTTT.

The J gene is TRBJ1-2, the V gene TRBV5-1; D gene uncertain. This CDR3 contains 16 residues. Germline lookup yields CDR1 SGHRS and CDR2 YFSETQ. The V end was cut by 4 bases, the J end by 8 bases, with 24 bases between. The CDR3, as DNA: TGCGCCAGCAGCAGCGAGCCGGGCCAAGGCGGCGGCGGCTACACCTTC. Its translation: CASSSEPGQGGGGYTF. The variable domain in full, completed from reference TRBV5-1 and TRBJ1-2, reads KAGVTQTPRYLIKTRGQQVTLSCSPISGHRSVSWYQQTPGQGLQFLFEYFSETQRNKGNFPGRFSGRQFSNSRSEMNVSTLELGDSALYLCASSSEPGQGGGGYTFGSGTRLTVV.

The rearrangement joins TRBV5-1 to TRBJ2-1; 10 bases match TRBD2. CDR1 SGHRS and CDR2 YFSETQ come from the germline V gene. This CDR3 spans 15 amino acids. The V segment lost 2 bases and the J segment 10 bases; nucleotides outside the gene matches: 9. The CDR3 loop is CASSLSSGGLGEQFF. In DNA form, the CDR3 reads TGCGCCAGCAGCTTATCTAGCGGGGGCCTTGGGGAGCAGTTCTTC.

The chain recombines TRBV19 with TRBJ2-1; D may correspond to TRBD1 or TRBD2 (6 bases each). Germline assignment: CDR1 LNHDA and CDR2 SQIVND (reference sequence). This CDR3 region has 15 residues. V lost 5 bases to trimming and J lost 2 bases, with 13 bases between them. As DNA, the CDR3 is TGTGCCAGTAGTCGGGACTGGGGGCCCTACAATGAGCAGTTCTTC. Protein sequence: CASSRDWGPYNEQFF.

The CDR3 DNA reads TGTGCCACCAGCAGAGATCGCCCCGGGGGTGGGGAGACCCAGTACTTC. It specifies CATSRDRPGGGETQYF. The gene calls are TRBV15 and TRBJ2-5, with a tentative D call TRBD2 (6 bases). CDR1 and CDR2 from the germline V gene are LNHNV and YYDKDF (reference sequence). The V end lost 0 bases, the J end lost 5 bases, and 16 bases lay between the germline ends. This CDR3 spans 16 amino acids.

As DNA, the CDR3 is TGTGCCAGCAGTTATCGGGACAGCTTCTATGGCTACACCTTC. This sequence encodes CASSYRDSFYGYTF. The J gene is TRBJ1-2, the V gene TRBV6-5; 7 nucleotides match TRBD1. Germline CDR1 and CDR2: MNHEY and SVGAGI. The V gene end was trimmed by 3 bases and the J gene end by 4 bases; junction bases not matched to a gene: 5. The CDR3 consists of 14 residues.

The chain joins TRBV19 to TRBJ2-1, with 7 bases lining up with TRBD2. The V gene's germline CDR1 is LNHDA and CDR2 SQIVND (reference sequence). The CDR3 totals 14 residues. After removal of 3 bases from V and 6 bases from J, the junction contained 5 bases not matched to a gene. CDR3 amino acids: CASSILRGGNEQFF. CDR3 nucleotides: TGTGCCAGTAGTATTTTACGCGGGGGCAATGAGCAGTTCTTC. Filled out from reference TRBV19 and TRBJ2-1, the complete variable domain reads DGGITQSPKYLFRKEGQNVTLSCEQNLNHDAMYWYRQDPGQGLRLIYYSQIVNDFQKGDIAEGYSVSREKKESFPLTVTSAQKNPTAFYLCASSILRGGNEQFFGPGTRLTVL.

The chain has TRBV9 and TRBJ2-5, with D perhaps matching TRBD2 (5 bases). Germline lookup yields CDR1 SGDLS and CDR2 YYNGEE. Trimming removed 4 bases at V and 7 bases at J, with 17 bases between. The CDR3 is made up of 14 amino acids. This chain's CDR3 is CASSLGSVGTTQYF. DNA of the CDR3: TGTGCCAGCAGCCTGGGGAGTGTAGGTACGACCCAGTACTTC. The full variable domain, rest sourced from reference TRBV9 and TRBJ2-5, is DSGVTQTPKHLITATGQRVTLRCSPRSGDLSVYWYQQSLDQGLQFLIQYYNGEERAKGNILERFSAQQFPDLHSELNLSSLELGDSALYFCASSLGSVGTTQYFGPGTRLLVL.

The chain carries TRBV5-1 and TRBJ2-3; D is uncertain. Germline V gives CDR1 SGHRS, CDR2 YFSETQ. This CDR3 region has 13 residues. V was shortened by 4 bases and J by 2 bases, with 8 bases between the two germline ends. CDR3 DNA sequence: TGCGCCAGCAGCCGCGGAGACACAGATACGCAGTATTTT. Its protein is CASSRGDTDTQYF.

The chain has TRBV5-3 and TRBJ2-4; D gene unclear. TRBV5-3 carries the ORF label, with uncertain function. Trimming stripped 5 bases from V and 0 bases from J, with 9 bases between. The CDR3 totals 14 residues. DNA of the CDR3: TGTGCCAGAAGGCTCTACGTAGCCAAAAACATTCAGTACTTC. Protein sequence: CARRLYVAKNIQYF.

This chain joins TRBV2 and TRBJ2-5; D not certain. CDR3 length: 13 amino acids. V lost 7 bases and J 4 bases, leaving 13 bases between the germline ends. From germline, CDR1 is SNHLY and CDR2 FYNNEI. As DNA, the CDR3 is TGTGCCAGCACCCCCCGGTTCTCAGAGACCCAGTACTTC. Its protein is CASTPRFSETQYF.

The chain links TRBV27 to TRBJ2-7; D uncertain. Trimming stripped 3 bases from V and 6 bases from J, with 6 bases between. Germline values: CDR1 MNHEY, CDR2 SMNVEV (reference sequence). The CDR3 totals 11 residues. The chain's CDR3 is CASSFKGEQYF. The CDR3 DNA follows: TGTGCCAGCAGTTTTAAAGGCGAGCAGTACTTC.

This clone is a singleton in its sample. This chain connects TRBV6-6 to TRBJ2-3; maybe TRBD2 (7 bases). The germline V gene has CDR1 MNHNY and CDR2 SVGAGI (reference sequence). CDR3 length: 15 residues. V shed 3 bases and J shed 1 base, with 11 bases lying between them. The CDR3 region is CASSYGGAGTDTQYF. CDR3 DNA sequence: TGTGCCAGCAGTTATGGGGGGGCGGGCACAGATACGCAGTATTTT.

The CDR3 sequence is CASSFGTGYEQYF. In nucleotides, the CDR3 is TGTGCCAGCAGCTTTGGGACAGGATACGAGCAGTACTTC. The chain joins TRBV5-5 to TRBJ2-7, with 8 bases aligning to TRBD1. CDR3 size: 13 residues. The trim removed 2 bases at V and 4 bases at J, leaving 2 bases unmatched. Looked up from germline, CDR1 is SGHKS and CDR2 is YYEKEE (reference sequence).

CDR3 DNA: TGCGCCAGCAGCTCCCTGGGGGAGCGCTACAATGAGCAGTTCTTC. Its protein is CASSSLGERYNEQFF. V is TRBV5-1 and J is TRBJ2-1; either TRBD1 or TRBD2 may supply D (5 bases each). Trimming stripped 3 bases from V and 3 bases from J, with 13 bases between. The CDR3 sequence is 15 residues long. Germline lookup yields CDR1 SGHRS and CDR2 YFSETQ.

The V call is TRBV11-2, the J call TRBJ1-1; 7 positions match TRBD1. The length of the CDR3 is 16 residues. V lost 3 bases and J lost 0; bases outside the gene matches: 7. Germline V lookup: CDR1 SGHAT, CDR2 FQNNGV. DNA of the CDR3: TGTGCCAGCAGCTTCTCAGGGGGTAACATGAACACTGAAGCTTTCTTT. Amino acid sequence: CASSFSGGNMNTEAFF.

CDR3 bases: TGTGCCAGCAGCGACACATGGACAGGAGGGGGCTACACCTTC. Translated: CASSDTWTGGGYTF. The chain is built from TRBV9 and TRBJ1-2; 7 positions match TRBD1. Germline V gene sequence: CDR1 SGDLS, CDR2 YYNGEE. The J segment lost 8 bases and the V segment lost 3 bases, leaving 10 bases of the junction unmatched. The CDR3 runs 14 residues.

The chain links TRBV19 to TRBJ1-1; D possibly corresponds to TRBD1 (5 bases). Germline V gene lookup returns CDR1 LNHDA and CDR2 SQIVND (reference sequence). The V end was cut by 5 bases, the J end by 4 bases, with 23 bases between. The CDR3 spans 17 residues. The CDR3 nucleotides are TGTGCCAGTAGTCCAGGCTGGGGGGACGGCGGAGGCACTGAAGCTTTCTTT. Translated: CASSPGWGDGGGTEAFF. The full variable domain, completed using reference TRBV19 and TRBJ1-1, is DGGITQSPKYLFRKEGQNVTLSCEQNLNHDAMYWYRQDPGQGLRLIYYSQIVNDFQKGDIAEGYSVSREKKESFPLTVTSAQKNPTAFYLCASSPGWGDGGGTEAFFGQGTRLTVV.

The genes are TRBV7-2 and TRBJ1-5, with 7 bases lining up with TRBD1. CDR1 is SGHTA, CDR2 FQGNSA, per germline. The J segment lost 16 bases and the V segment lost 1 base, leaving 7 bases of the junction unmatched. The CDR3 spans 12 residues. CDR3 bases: TGTGCCAGCAGCTTAGGACAGGGAGTGGAACATTTT. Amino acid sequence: CASSLGQGVEHF.